In this sample, the clone carrying this T cell receptor beta chain turned up once. The data stem from a study of T cell changes during pregnancy in multiple sclerosis. Produced via immunoSEQ multiplex PCR; TCRdb's table is partial and in-frame only. The sample yields roughly 45,000 clones, 85% to 90% seen once. From germline, CDR1 is MDHEN and CDR2 SYDVKM. The J segment lost 10 bases and the V segment lost 7 bases, leaving 10 bases of the junction unmatched. The CDR3 spans 13 residues. The TCR originated in a female donor in good health, enrolled as a control in a pregnancy study. The sequenced sample was peripheral blood, obtained in the first trimester of pregnancy. The rearrangement uses TRBV28 and TRBJ1-2, with 9 bases identical to TRBD1. CDR3 sequence (DNA): TGTGCCAGCACCTTGACAGGGGGGTTTTTCTACACCTTC. This encodes CASTLTGGFFYTF.